What follows are 27 T cell receptor beta chains derived from one specimen sequenced in a study of blood T cell repertoires in COVID-19. TCRdb keeps only in-frame clones here, not all; method: immunoSEQ multiplex PCR. The top ten hold roughly 19% of the sample, which has 75,000 to 80,000 clones, approximately 86% seen once. The source material was peripheral blood. The source of these receptors is a human donor in a cohort sampled during active COVID-19.

The V gene is TRBV7-9, the J gene TRBJ1-3; D possibly corresponds to TRBD1 (5 bases). V was pared by 3 bases and J by 1 base, with 16 bases between. This CDR3 has 17 residues. Germline CDR1 reads SEHNR; CDR2 reads FQNEAQ (reference sequence). CDR3 bases: TGTGCCAGCAGCTTGGGCCGGGGACTGGTTTCTGGAAACACCATATATTTT. Amino acid sequence: CASSLGRGLVSGNTIYF.

This sequence joins TRBV5-5 and TRBJ1-4, with 10 bases identical to TRBD1. V lost 4 bases and J lost 2; bases outside the gene matches: 5. This CDR3 has 16 residues. Germline CDR1 reads SGHKS; CDR2 reads YYEKEE (reference sequence). The CDR3 bases are TGTGCCAGCAGCGGGGGACAGGGGATCACTAATGAAAAACTGTTTTTT. Translating gives CASSGGQGITNEKLFF.

V and J are TRBV6-1 and TRBJ2-1; D might be TRBD2 (7 bases). CDR1 and CDR2 from the germline V gene are MNHNS and SASEGT. The CDR3 has 16 residues. Deletions cut 4 bases from V and 4 bases from J, with 17 bases between. CDR3 DNA sequence: TGTGCCAGCAGTGGTCGTGACGGGGGGACATACAATGAGCAGTTCTTC. It yields the protein CASSGRDGGTYNEQFF.

This chain uses TRBV13 with TRBJ2-1; TRBD2 agrees at 7 bases. V trimming: 3 bases; J trimming: 10 bases; junction bases outside the gene matches: 12. Germline CDR1 is PRHDT and CDR2 is FYEKMQ (reference sequence). The CDR3 is made up of 15 amino acids. The CDR3 spells CASSFQAGSIWEQFF. For the CDR3, the DNA is TGTGCCAGCAGCTTTCAAGCGGGATCCATTTGGGAGCAGTTCTTC.

The chain couples TRBV4-1 to TRBJ2-3; 9 bases fit TRBD2. The germline V gene has CDR1 MGHRA and CDR2 YSYEKL. This CDR3 is 17 amino acids long. V shed 1 base and J 2 bases; nucleotides not matched to a gene: 7. The CDR3 region is CASSQATSGDLTDTQYF. The DNA of the CDR3 is TGCGCCAGCAGCCAAGCGACTAGCGGAGACCTCACAGATACGCAGTATTTT.

The chain links TRBV9 to TRBJ1-2, with D uncertain. Trimming shortened V by 4 bases and J by 1 base, and 11 bases separated the two germline ends. Germline V gives CDR1 SGDLS, CDR2 YYNGEE. The CDR3 loop spans 14 amino acids. CDR3 sequence (DNA): TGTGCCAGCAGCCCCCGGGAGAGTAACTATGGCTACACCTTC. Its translation: CASSPRESNYGYTF.

The V gene is TRBV3-1 (or the pseudogene TRBV3-2), the J gene TRBJ1-2; D is ambiguous. V lost 2 bases to trimming and J lost 5 bases, with 9 bases between them. Germline loops: CDR1 LGHDT, CDR2 YNNKEL (reference sequence). This CDR3 region has 13 residues. The CDR3 DNA reads TGTGCCAGCAGCCAATTGGGCGGGTATGGCTACACCTTC. Residues: CASSQLGGYGYTF.

The V call is TRBV6-2 or TRBV6-3, the J call TRBJ1-2; a possible D gene is TRBD1 (5 bases). Trimming took 2 bases from V and 8 from J, leaving 12 bases between them. Germline assignment: CDR1 MNHEY and CDR2 SVGEGT. The CDR3 covers 13 residues. Written as DNA, the CDR3 is TGTGCCAGCAGTTACGACAGCGCTGGAGGCTACACCTTC. This encodes CASSYDSAGGYTF.

The J gene is TRBJ2-1, the V gene TRBV28, with D uncertain. The V end was cut by 5 bases, the J end by 2 bases, with 13 bases between. CDR1 and CDR2 (germline): MDHEN, SYDVKM. This CDR3 spans 15 amino acids. In nucleotides, the CDR3 is TGTGCCAGCAGTATAACGATAAGCACCTACAATGAGCAGTTCTTC. This sequence encodes CASSITISTYNEQFF.

The chain's CDR3 is CASSYVQNNEQFF. The CDR3 nucleotides read TGTGCCAGCAGTTATGTACAAAACAATGAGCAGTTCTTC. This sequence joins TRBV12-3 or TRBV12-4 and TRBJ2-1; the D is unclear. The CDR3 consists of 13 residues. The ends were cut back, 4 bases at V and 5 bases at J, with 9 bases in the middle.

J is TRBJ1-3 and V is TRBV29-1; D is unresolved. Per germline, CDR1 SQVTM and CDR2 ANQGSEA. With 6 bases removed from V and 4 bases from J, the gap between germline ends came to 7 bases. The CDR3 runs to 11 residues. The CDR3 nucleotides are TGCAGCGTACTCCGGGGAAACACCATATATTTT. It encodes CSVLRGNTIYF. Using reference TRBV29-1 and TRBJ1-3 for the parts outside the CDR3, the full variable domain is SAVISQKPSRDICQRGTSLTIQCQVDSQVTMMFWYRQQPGQSLTLIATANQGSEATYESGFVIDKFPISRPNLTFSTLTVSNMSPEDSSIYLCSVLRGNTIYFGEGSWLTVV.

The chain combines TRBV6-1 with TRBJ1-4, with 7 bases that match TRBD1. V shed 4 bases and J 5 bases; nucleotides not matched to a gene: 10. The CDR3 has 16 residues. Germline V gene data show CDR1 as MNHNS and CDR2 as SASEGT. The CDR3: CASSVSPGQQNEKLFF. In DNA form, the CDR3 reads TGTGCCAGCAGTGTATCTCCGGGACAGCAGAATGAAAAACTGTTTTTT.

This chain connects TRBV5-8 to TRBJ2-1; 9 nucleotides agree with TRBD1. The CDR3 covers 18 residues. Germline V gene sequence: CDR1 SGHTS, CDR2 YDEGEE. V trimming: 2 bases; J trimming: 2 bases; junction bases outside the gene matches: 11. The CDR3 bases are TGTGCCAGCAGCTTCCCTCGTTGGGACAGGGAACCCTACAATGAGCAGTTCTTC. It specifies CASSFPRWDREPYNEQFF.

J is TRBJ2-1 and V is TRBV9, with D possibly TRBD2 on 6 matching bases. Germline V gene sequence: CDR1 SGDLS, CDR2 YYNGEE. V dropped 0 bases and J dropped 16 bases, with 14 bases sitting between them. The CDR3 totals 12 residues. CDR3 residues: CASSVGGSSEFF. As DNA, the CDR3 is TGTGCCAGCAGCGTAGGTGGATCTAGCGAATTCTTC.

This chain uses TRBV6-4 with TRBJ1-6, with 8 nucleotides matching TRBD1. V lost 0 bases and J lost 15; bases outside the gene matches: 13. The CDR3 spans 16 residues. The germline CDR1 and CDR2 sequences are MRHNA and SNTAGT. Written as DNA, the CDR3 is TGTGCCAGCAGTGACTCAGCGACAGGGGCCTACGATGACCTCCACTTT. This encodes CASSDSATGAYDDLHF.

The chain couples TRBV18 to TRBJ1-2; 9 positions agree with TRBD1. With V trimmed by 5 bases and J by 3 bases, 4 bases remained unmatched. Looked up from germline, CDR1 is KGHSH and CDR2 is LQKENI. CDR3 length equals 14 residues. The CDR3 reads CASSEQGADYGYTF. The CDR3 nucleotides read TGTGCCAGCTCAGAACAGGGGGCGGACTATGGCTACACCTTC.

V gene TRBV2 combines with J gene TRBJ2-6; 8 nucleotides line up with TRBD1. The germline CDR1 and CDR2 sequences are SNHLY and FYNNEI. J was trimmed by 0 bases and V by 2 bases; bases with no gene match: 9. The CDR3 loop spans 19 amino acids. The CDR3 here is CASSERTGFSYSGANVLTF. The CDR3, as DNA: TGTGCCAGCAGTGAAAGGACAGGGTTCTCATACTCTGGGGCCAACGTCCTGACTTTC. The complete variable domain, with remaining parts taken from reference TRBV2 and TRBJ2-6, reads EPEVTQTPSHQVTQMGQEVILRCVPISNHLYFYWYRQILGQKVEFLVSFYNNEISEKSEIFDDQFSVERPDGSNFTLKIRSTKLEDSAMYFCASSERTGFSYSGANVLTFGAGSRLTVL.

This chain uses TRBV28 with TRBJ2-1; D may be TRBD2 (6 bases). The CDR3 extends over 15 amino acids. Germline V gene lookup returns CDR1 MDHEN and CDR2 SYDVKM. V was cut by 9 bases and J by 2 bases, with 17 bases left in between. The CDR3 sequence is CASEPGGRTYNEQFF. CDR3 nucleotide sequence: TGTGCCAGTGAGCCCGGGGGACGGACCTACAATGAGCAGTTCTTC.

The chain recombines TRBV5-1 with TRBJ1-4, with D possibly being TRBD1 (6 bases). Germline CDR1 is SGHRS and CDR2 is YFSETQ. Trimming cost V 4 bases and J 6 bases, with 13 bases left between them. CDR3 length: 14 residues. DNA of the CDR3: TGCGCCAGCAGCCACCACAAGGGGGATGAAAAACTGTTTTTT. Protein: CASSHHKGDEKLFF. Supplemented by reference TRBV5-1 and TRBJ1-4, the full variable domain reads KAGVTQTPRYLIKTRGQQVTLSCSPISGHRSVSWYQQTPGQGLQFLFEYFSETQRNKGNFPGRFSGRQFSNSRSEMNVSTLELGDSALYLCASSHHKGDEKLFFGSGTQLSVL.

This sequence joins TRBV30 and TRBJ1-5; D is uncertain. V was clipped by 4 bases and J by 7 bases, with 17 bases between them. The CDR3 has 14 amino acids. In germline, CDR1 is GTSNPN, CDR2 SVGIG (reference sequence). Written as DNA, the CDR3 is TGTGCCTGGAACGTGCGGGGATTGAGGCAGCCCCAGCATTTT. Translation: CAWNVRGLRQPQHF.

The chain carries TRBV2 and TRBJ1-1; D is perhaps TRBD1 (5 bases). V shed 6 bases and J shed 0 bases, with 8 bases lying between them. Germline assignment: CDR1 SNHLY and CDR2 FYNNEI. The CDR3 extends over 13 amino acids. The CDR3: CASRETVNTEAFF. The CDR3 nucleotides read TGTGCCAGCAGGGAGACAGTGAACACTGAAGCTTTCTTT.

The chain has TRBV27 and TRBJ2-4; D perhaps matches TRBD2 (5 bases). Trimming stripped 5 bases from V and 0 bases from J, with 8 bases between. The length of the CDR3 is 14 residues. Germline CDR1 is MNHEY and CDR2 is SMNVEV (reference sequence). The CDR3 loop is CASSELGAKNIQYF. CDR3 coding DNA: TGTGCCAGCAGTGAACTAGGAGCCAAAAACATTCAGTACTTC.

V usage is TRBV7-8 and J usage is TRBJ1-5; 9 nucleotides align to TRBD1. The CDR3 runs to 15 residues. Germline-derived CDR1 and CDR2 are SGHVS and FQNEAQ. The V and J ends lost 1 base and 6 bases, in that order; junction bases with no gene match: 4. The CDR3: CASSLEGTGFQPQHF. The CDR3 DNA follows: TGTGCCAGCAGCTTAGAAGGGACAGGGTTTCAGCCCCAGCATTTT.

The rearrangement links TRBV5-5 to TRBJ1-3; D unclear. Trimming removed 4 bases at V and 0 bases at J, with 14 bases between. The CDR3 is 16 amino acids. Germline CDR1 and CDR2: SGHKS and YYEKEE (reference sequence). CDR3 in DNA: TGTGCCAGCAGCCTAACAGTCCATTTCTCTGGAAACACCATATATTTT. This sequence encodes CASSLTVHFSGNTIYF.

The genes are TRBV29-1 and TRBJ2-7, with a tentative D call TRBD1 (6 bases). V was clipped by 2 bases and J by 7 bases, with 12 bases between them. This CDR3 region has 12 residues. The V gene's germline CDR1 is SQVTM and CDR2 ANQGSEA. CDR3 residues: CSVESQGGEQYF. The CDR3 DNA sequence: TGCAGCGTTGAATCACAGGGTGGTGAGCAGTACTTC.

The rearrangement joins TRBV3-1 (or the pseudogene TRBV3-2) to TRBJ2-5, with D possibly matching TRBD1 (6 bases). V dropped 4 bases and J dropped 4 bases, with 19 bases sitting between them. The CDR3 contains 16 residues. In germline, CDR1 is LGHDT, CDR2 YNNKEL (reference sequence). This CDR3 reads CASSPDRRPGGETQYF. The CDR3, as DNA: TGTGCCAGCAGCCCCGACAGGAGACCTGGAGGAGAGACCCAGTACTTC.

V is TRBV6-2 or TRBV6-3 and J is TRBJ1-2; 7 nucleotides align to TRBD1. V gave up 2 bases and J gave up 3 bases; unmatched junction bases: 18. The germline V gene encodes CDR1 MNHEY and CDR2 SVGEGT. The CDR3 is 19 residues long. CDR3 nucleotide sequence: TGTGCCAGCAGTTACACCATCTCGGGACAGATGGCGTTAGACTATGGCTACACCTTC. Translation: CASSYTISGQMALDYGYTF.